The rows below give T cell receptor beta chains drawn from one sample of a study of cytomegalovirus exposure and HLA in healthy donors. Repertoires were generated with immunoSEQ multiplex PCR, while TCRdb's copy carries only in-frame clones and drops some. The sample records under 200,000 clones, 80% being singletons. Sequenced sample: PBMCs. The receptors shown here come from a man under 40 in good health and CMV-seronegative. Both conserved end residues are part of each CDR3. D genes are given only for firm matches. Clone size is given for some rows only: seen once, a few or many times, or a class if the clone is expanded.

CDR3aa	CDR3nt	abundance	d_gene	j_gene	v_gene
CASSVTGGDETQYF	TGTGCCAGCAGCGTGACAGGGGGTGATGAGACCCAGTACTTC	-	TRBD1	TRBJ2-5	TRBV9
CASSFEEVREQYF	TGTGCCAGCAGTTTCGAGGAAGTCCGCGAGCAGTACTTC	-	-	TRBJ2-7	TRBV28
CASSLDSGGSYNEQFF	TGTGCCAGCAGCTTAGATTCGGGGGGCTCCTACAATGAGCAGTTCTTC	once	TRBD2	TRBJ2-1	TRBV11-3
CASSQKRRGTEAFF	TGTGCCAGCAGCCAGAAAAGAAGGGGCACTGAAGCTTTCTTT	-	-	TRBJ1-1	TRBV5-6
CAWSVGGNQPQHF	TGTGCCTGGAGTGTCGGGGGCAATCAGCCCCAGCATTTT	-	-	TRBJ1-5	TRBV30
CASSLWASYEQYF	TGTGCCAGCAGCTTATGGGCCTCCTACGAGCAGTACTTC	few	-	TRBJ2-7	TRBV7-2
CASSPQSRTGNYEQYF	TGCGCCAGCAGCCCCCAATCTCGGACAGGGAACTACGAGCAGTACTTC	-	TRBD1	TRBJ2-7	TRBV4-1
CASSSGSVQYF	TGTGCCAGCAGCTCGGGGTCGGTGCAGTATTTT	-	-	TRBJ2-3	TRBV6-5
CAIRGHPNTGELFF	TGTGCCATCAGGGGACATCCGAACACCGGGGAGCTGTTTTTT	-	-	TRBJ2-2	TRBV10-3
CASSFRQGPSYEQYF	TGTGCCAGCAGCTTCAGACAGGGTCCTTCCTACGAGCAGTACTTC	-	TRBD1	TRBJ2-7	TRBV7-2
CASSPSDSNYGYTF	TGTGCCAGCAGCCCCAGCGACAGTAACTATGGCTACACCTTC	-	-	TRBJ1-2	TRBV9
CASSSVPGPRETQYF	TGTGCCAGCAGCTCCGTCCCTGGGCCCAGGGAGACCCAGTACTTC	-	-	TRBJ2-5	TRBV7-8
CASSEGPGLAGHYNEQFF	TGCGCCAGCAGTGAAGGGCCGGGTTTAGCGGGACACTACAATGAGCAGTTCTTC	few	TRBD2	TRBJ2-1	TRBV10-1
CASSVFGRASGNNEQFF	TGTGCCAGCAGCGTCTTCGGCCGGGCTAGCGGGAACAATGAGCAGTTCTTC	few	TRBD2	TRBJ2-1	TRBV9
CAIRGTLSTGELFF	TGTGCCATCAGAGGGACTTTGAGCACCGGGGAGCTGTTTTTT	-	-	TRBJ2-2	TRBV10-3
CASSYGQGNQPQHF	TGTGCCAGCAGTTACGGGCAGGGGAATCAGCCCCAGCATTTT	few	-	TRBJ1-5	TRBV6-6
CASSYQTGNNSPLHF	TGTGCCAGCAGTTACCAGACAGGGAATAATTCACCCCTCCACTTT	-	TRBD1	TRBJ1-6	TRBV11-2
CASSFRRKEGRSYNEQFF	TGTGCCAGCAGCTTCCGAAGAAAAGAGGGGAGGTCCTACAATGAGCAGTTCTTC	-	-	TRBJ2-1	TRBV11-2
CASSLGVRQDSPLHF	TGCGCCAGCAGCTTGGGGGTCCGACAGGATTCACCCCTCCACTTT	once	-	TRBJ1-6	TRBV5-1
CASSAPPSGGHEQFF	TGCGCCAGCAGTGCACCCCCTAGCGGGGGGCATGAGCAGTTCTTC	few	TRBD2	TRBJ2-1	TRBV10-2
CASSNEDRPPEKLFF	TGTGCCAGCAGTAATGAAGACAGGCCTCCTGAAAAACTGTTTTTT	once	-	TRBJ1-4	TRBV2
CASSQGQGTEAFF	TGTGCCAGCAGCCAGGGACAGGGCACTGAAGCTTTCTTT	-	TRBD1	TRBJ1-1	TRBV28
CATSRERDSFYEQYF	TGTGCCACCAGCAGAGAAAGGGACAGCTTCTACGAGCAGTACTTC	-	TRBD1	TRBJ2-7	TRBV15